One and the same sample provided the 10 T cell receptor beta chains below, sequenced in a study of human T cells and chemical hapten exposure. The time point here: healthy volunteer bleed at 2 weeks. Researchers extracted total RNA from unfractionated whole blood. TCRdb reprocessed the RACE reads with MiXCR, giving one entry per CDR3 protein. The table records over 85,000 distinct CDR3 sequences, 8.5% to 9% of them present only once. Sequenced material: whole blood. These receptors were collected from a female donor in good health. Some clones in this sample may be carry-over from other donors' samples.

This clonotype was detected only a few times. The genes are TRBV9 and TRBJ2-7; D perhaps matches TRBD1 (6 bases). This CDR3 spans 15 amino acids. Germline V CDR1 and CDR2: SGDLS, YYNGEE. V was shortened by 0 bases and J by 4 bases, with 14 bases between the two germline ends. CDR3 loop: CASSVGTALGYEQYF. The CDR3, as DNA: TGTGCCAGCAGCGTAGGGACAGCCCTAGGATACGAGCAGTACTTC.

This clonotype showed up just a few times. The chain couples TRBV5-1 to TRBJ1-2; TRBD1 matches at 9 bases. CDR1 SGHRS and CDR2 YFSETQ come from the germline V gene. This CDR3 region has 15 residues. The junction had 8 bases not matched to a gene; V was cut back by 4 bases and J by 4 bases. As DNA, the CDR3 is TGCGCCAGCAGCCCCGCGGACAGGGGTTCCTATGGCTACACCTTC. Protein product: CASSPADRGSYGYTF.

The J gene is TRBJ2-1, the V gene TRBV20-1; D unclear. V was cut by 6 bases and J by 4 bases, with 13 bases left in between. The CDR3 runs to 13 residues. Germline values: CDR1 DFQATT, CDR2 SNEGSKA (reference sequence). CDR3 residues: CSADFELYNEQFF. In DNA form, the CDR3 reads TGCAGTGCGGATTTTGAGTTGTACAATGAGCAGTTCTTC.

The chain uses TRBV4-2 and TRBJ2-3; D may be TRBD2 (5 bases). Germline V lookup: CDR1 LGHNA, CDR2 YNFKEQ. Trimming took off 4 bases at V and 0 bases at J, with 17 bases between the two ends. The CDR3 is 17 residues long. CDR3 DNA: TGTGCCAGCAGCCTCTCTAACAGCGGAACTAGCACAGATACGCAGTATTTT. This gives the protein CASSLSNSGTSTDTQYF.

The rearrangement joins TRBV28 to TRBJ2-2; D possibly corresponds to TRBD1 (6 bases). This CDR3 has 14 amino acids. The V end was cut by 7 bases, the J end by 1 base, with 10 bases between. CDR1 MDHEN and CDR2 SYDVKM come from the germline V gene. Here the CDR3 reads CASNRDMNTGELFF. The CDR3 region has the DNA TGTGCCAGCAACCGGGACATGAACACCGGGGAGCTGTTTTTT.

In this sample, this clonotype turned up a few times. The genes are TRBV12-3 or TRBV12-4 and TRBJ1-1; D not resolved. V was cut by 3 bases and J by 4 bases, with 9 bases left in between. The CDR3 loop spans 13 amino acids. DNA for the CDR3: TGTGCCAGCAGTTTCGAACACGGCACTGAAGCTTTCTTT. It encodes CASSFEHGTEAFF.

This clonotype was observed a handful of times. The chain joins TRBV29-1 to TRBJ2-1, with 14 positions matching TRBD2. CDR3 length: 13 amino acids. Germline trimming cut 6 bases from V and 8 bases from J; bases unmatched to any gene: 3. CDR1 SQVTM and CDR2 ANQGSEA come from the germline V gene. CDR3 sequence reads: CSVSGLAGDEQFF. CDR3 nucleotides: TGCAGCGTCTCGGGACTAGCGGGAGATGAGCAGTTCTTC.

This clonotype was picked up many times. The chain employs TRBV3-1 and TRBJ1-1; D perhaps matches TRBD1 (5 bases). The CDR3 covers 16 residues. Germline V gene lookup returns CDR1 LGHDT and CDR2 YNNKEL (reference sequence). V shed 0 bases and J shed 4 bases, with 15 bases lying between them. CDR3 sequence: CASSQDSRAKGTEAFF. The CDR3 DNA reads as TGTGCCAGCAGCCAAGATTCCAGGGCTAAGGGCACTGAAGCTTTCTTT.

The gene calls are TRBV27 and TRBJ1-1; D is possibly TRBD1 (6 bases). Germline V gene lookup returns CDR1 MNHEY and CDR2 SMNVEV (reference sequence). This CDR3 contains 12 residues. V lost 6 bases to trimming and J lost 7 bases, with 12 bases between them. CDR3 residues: CASRNTGSEAFF. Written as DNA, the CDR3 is TGTGCCAGCAGGAATACAGGGAGTGAAGCTTTCTTT.

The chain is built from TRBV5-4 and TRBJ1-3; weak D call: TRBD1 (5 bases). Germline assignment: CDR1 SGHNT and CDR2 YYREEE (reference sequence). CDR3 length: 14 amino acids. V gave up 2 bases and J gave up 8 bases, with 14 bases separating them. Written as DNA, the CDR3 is TGTGCCAGCAGCTTTGGACAACGGCCGGACACCATATATTTT. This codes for CASSFGQRPDTIYF.